One sample yielded the 13 T cell receptor beta chains listed below, sequenced in a study of T cell responses to AZD1222 COVID-19 vaccine. This table comes from immunoSEQ multiplex PCR, and its TCRdb copy is limited to in-frame clones, with some not included. The repertoire consists of about 120,000 clones, with around 93% occurring once and the leading ten covering more than 13%. Material: peripheral blood, obtained on day 0 of AZD1222 vaccination. The receptors were gathered from an adult in good health.

J is TRBJ1-6 and V is TRBV18; the D gene is possibly TRBD1 (6 bases). This CDR3 spans 16 amino acids. CDR1 and CDR2 from the germline V gene are KGHSH and LQKENI. Trimming pared 1 base from V and 7 bases from J, leaving 14 bases between. The CDR3 nucleotides are TGTGCCAGCTCACCACAGAGCGGGGGCGCGAATTCACCCCTCCACTTT. The encoded protein is CASSPQSGGANSPLHF.

This clone occurred a few times. The rearrangement uses TRBV5-6 and TRBJ2-7; 7 bases align to TRBD1. The germline V gene has CDR1 SGHDT and CDR2 YYEEEE. The CDR3 sequence is 14 residues long. The J segment lost 6 bases and the V segment lost 4 bases, leaving 10 bases of the junction unmatched. The CDR3 nucleotides are TGTGCCAGCAGCCCTCGATGGACAGGTTCCGAGCAGTACTTC. This gives the protein CASSPRWTGSEQYF.

This rearrangement joins TRBV18 to TRBJ2-1; D may be TRBD1 (6 bases). This CDR3 has 16 residues. The germline V gene encodes CDR1 KGHSH and CDR2 LQKENI. V lost 6 bases and J lost 5, with 20 bases in between. The CDR3 region is CASSITGQSSNNEQFF. DNA of the CDR3: TGTGCCAGCTCTATCACCGGACAGAGTTCCAACAATGAGCAGTTCTTC.

The V call is TRBV3-1 (or the pseudogene TRBV3-2), the J call TRBJ2-5; D gene uncertain. Looked up from germline, CDR1 is LGHDT and CDR2 is YNNKEL (reference sequence). V was cut by 0 bases and J by 1 base, with 9 bases left in between. The CDR3 sequence is 15 residues long. The CDR3 sequence: CASSQDFDPQETQYF. CDR3 nucleotide sequence: TGTGCCAGCAGCCAAGATTTCGACCCCCAAGAGACCCAGTACTTC.

This chain links TRBV6-6 with TRBJ2-3; the D is unclear. The CDR3 has 14 residues. V dropped 2 bases and J dropped 2 bases, with 8 bases sitting between them. The V gene's germline CDR1 is MNHNY and CDR2 SVGAGI (reference sequence). The CDR3 is CASSYAEITDTQYF. The CDR3 DNA follows: TGTGCCAGCAGTTACGCAGAGATCACAGATACGCAGTATTTT.

The chain is built from TRBV10-1 and TRBJ2-5, with TRBD2 matching over 8 bases. This CDR3 comprises 14 residues. Germline assignment: CDR1 WNHNN and CDR2 SYGVQD (reference sequence). The trim removed 6 bases at V and 2 bases at J, leaving 5 bases unmatched. Here the CDR3 reads CASSFSGEQETQYF. The DNA for the CDR3 is TGCGCCAGCAGCTTTAGCGGGGAACAAGAGACCCAGTACTTC.

The J gene is TRBJ2-2, the V gene TRBV19, with 11 bases that match TRBD1. In germline, CDR1 is LNHDA, CDR2 SQIVND (reference sequence). The CDR3 loop spans 16 amino acids. Losses at the gene ends were 5 bases for V and 2 bases for J; bases not matched to a gene: 4. The CDR3 here is CASSSRTGGNTGELFF. CDR3 nucleotide sequence: TGTGCCAGTAGTTCCAGGACAGGGGGCAACACCGGGGAGCTGTTTTTT.

The chain combines TRBV7-9 with TRBJ1-1; TRBD1 is a possible D gene (6 bases). Trimming took off 1 base at V and 5 bases at J, with 11 bases between the two ends. CDR3 length: 14 amino acids. Germline lookup yields CDR1 SEHNR and CDR2 FQNEAQ (reference sequence). CDR3 sequence (DNA): TGTGCCAGCAGCTTAGTAGGGGGGGCAACTGAAGCTTTCTTT. Translation gives CASSLVGGATEAFF.

This rearrangement joins TRBV29-1 to TRBJ1-5, with D tentatively TRBD1 (5 bases). The length of the CDR3 is 12 residues. The germline CDR1 and CDR2 sequences are SQVTM and ANQGSEA. V shed 2 bases and J shed 6 bases, with 8 bases lying between them. The CDR3, as DNA: TGCAGCGTTGAAAGAGGGACTCAGCCCCAGCATTTT. This sequence encodes CSVERGTQPQHF.

As for this clone: The junction departs from germline at one end; a sequencing error may be responsible. The V gene is TRBV29-1, the J gene TRBJ1-1, with unresolved D. Germline-derived CDR1 and CDR2 are SQVTM and ANQGSEA. The CDR3 is made up of 9 amino acids. In DNA form, the CDR3 reads TGCAGCGTTGAATTCCCTGACTACTTT. This codes for CSVEFPDYF.

The CDR3 DNA is TGTGCCAGCAGCAAAGGTCAGCGGGAGTGGGCTGGAGATACGCAGTATTTT. It specifies CASSKGQREWAGDTQYF. The chain joins TRBV21-1 to TRBJ2-3; the DNA was not used to check the table's D call, TRBD2. TRBV21-1 is an annotated pseudogene. The length of the CDR3 is 17 residues.

The V call is TRBV18, the J call TRBJ2-1, with D hard to call. The V and J ends lost 4 bases and 6 bases respectively, with 7 bases between them. This CDR3 spans 12 amino acids. CDR1 and CDR2 from the germline V gene are KGHSH and LQKENI. The CDR3 reads CASSQGANEQFF. The DNA for the CDR3 is TGTGCCAGCTCACAAGGAGCCAATGAGCAGTTCTTC.

V usage is TRBV5-1 and J usage is TRBJ1-1; 8 bases align to TRBD1. CDR1 and CDR2 (germline): SGHRS, YFSETQ. CDR3 size: 16 residues. The V gene end was trimmed by 2 bases and the J gene end by 1 base; junction bases not matched to a gene: 7. The CDR3 DNA reads as TGCGCCAGCAGCTTAAGGGCAGGGGGCGCGAACACTGAAGCTTTCTTT. This translates into CASSLRAGGANTEAFF.